These 22 T cell receptor beta chains came from one sample sequenced in a study of low-dose radiotherapy and immunotherapy resistance in tumors. Time point described: before trial treatment. Alpha- and beta-chain coverage of first-strand cDNA came from TRAV- and TRBV-specific primers. TCRs were amplified for approximately 21 PCR cycles with a constant-region primer and V-primer adapter. TCRdb called the reads again in MiXCR, with one record for every CDR3 protein. The repertoire consists of 85,000 to 100,000 distinct CDR3 sequences, with 9.4% occurring once and the leading ten covering about 1%. The sequencing used PBMCs, collected before treatment. All receptors come from a male donor with prostate cancer.

This clonotype was observed many times. This chain uses TRBV9 with TRBJ1-5; D is ambiguous. In germline, CDR1 is SGDLS, CDR2 YYNGEE. Between the trimmed V and J ends, which lost 0 bases and 0 bases, there was a span of 4 bases. The length of the CDR3 is 14 residues. Here the CDR3 reads CASSVADSNQPQHF. In nucleotides, the CDR3 is TGTGCCAGCAGCGTAGCGGATAGCAATCAGCCCCAGCATTTT.

This clonotype appeared many times. The chain combines TRBV6-2 or TRBV6-3 with TRBJ2-5; tentative D call: TRBD2 (7 bases). The V gene's germline CDR1 is MNHEY and CDR2 SVGEGT. CDR3 length: 13 residues. The ends were cut back, 9 bases at V and 7 bases at J, with 18 bases in the middle. The CDR3 bases are TGTGCCAGTGAGAGGGGGGGATTAGCGACCCAGTACTTC. This sequence encodes CASERGGLATQYF.

This clonotype was counted ten times or more. The gene calls are TRBV6-2 or TRBV6-3 and TRBJ2-7; 10 bases agree with TRBD2. Germline CDR1 is MNHEY and CDR2 is SVGEGT. The V segment lost 5 bases and the J segment 3 bases; nucleotides outside the gene matches: 10. The CDR3 extends over 16 amino acids. The CDR3 region has the DNA TGTGCCAGCAGTCCCCACAGCGGGAGGGGCAACTACGAGCAGTACTTC. Amino acids: CASSPHSGRGNYEQYF.

This clonotype was recorded at least ten times. The CDR3 reads CASSVWDSGRGYTF. DNA for the CDR3: TGTGCCAGCAGCGTTTGGGACAGCGGGAGAGGCTACACCTTC. J is TRBJ1-2 and V is TRBV2, with 7 bases identical to TRBD1. The J segment lost 8 bases and the V segment lost 6 bases, leaving 12 bases of the junction unmatched. The CDR3 runs to 14 residues. Germline-derived CDR1 and CDR2 are SNHLY and FYNNEI.

This clonotype was picked up many times. The CDR3 DNA is TGTGCCAGCAGTTCCTTGGGAGTGGGCGAGACCCAGTACTTC. Its translation is CASSSLGVGETQYF. J is TRBJ2-5 and V is TRBV6-2 or TRBV6-3; weak D call: TRBD2 (5 bases). The CDR3 loop spans 14 amino acids. Between the trimmed V and J ends, which lost 4 bases and 5 bases, there was a span of 14 bases. Per the germline V gene, CDR1 is MNHEY and CDR2 is SVGEGT.

This clonotype was counted at least ten times. The chain combines TRBV7-3 with TRBJ1-1; 7 bases match TRBD1. CDR3 length: 14 residues. Trimming took 0 bases from V and 3 from J; bases not matched to a gene: 1. Per the germline V gene, CDR1 is SGHTA and CDR2 is FQGTGA. The CDR3 sequence is CASSLTGGHTEAFF. The DNA of the CDR3 is TGTGCCAGCAGCTTAACAGGGGGCCACACTGAAGCTTTCTTT.

This clonotype was seen repeatedly, ten times or more. The chain recombines TRBV28 with TRBJ1-5, with D possibly being TRBD1 (5 bases). Trimming left V 4 bases short and J 0 bases short, with 22 bases between. This CDR3 comprises 19 residues. Per the germline V gene, CDR1 is MDHEN and CDR2 is SYDVKM. For the CDR3, the DNA is TGTGCCAGCAGTTCCCCCGGAGGGGCCGCCCGCTATAGCAATCAGCCCCAGCATTTT. Residues: CASSSPGGAARYSNQPQHF.

This clonotype was seen at least ten times. The V and J genes are TRBV4-3 and TRBJ2-3, with a possible D match to TRBD1 (6 bases). CDR1 is LGHNA, CDR2 YSLEER, per germline. Trimming cost V 3 bases and J 4 bases, with 17 bases left between them. CDR3 length: 16 residues. The CDR3 reads CASSHSSRDTADTQYF. CDR3 bases: TGCGCCAGCAGCCACTCTAGTCGGGACACAGCAGATACGCAGTATTTT.

The chain joins TRBV20-1 to TRBJ2-7; D uncertain. The CDR3 is made up of 13 amino acids. The germline CDR1 and CDR2 sequences are DFQATT and SNEGSKA (reference sequence). V was cut by 4 bases and J by 7 bases, with 17 bases left in between. The CDR3 sequence: CSAKMYSLLEQYF. CDR3 sequence (DNA): TGCAGTGCTAAAATGTACTCCCTCCTGGAGCAGTACTTC.

This clonotype was picked up many times. The chain recombines TRBV13 with TRBJ2-1, with D possibly being TRBD1 or TRBD2 (5 bases each). Between the trimmed V and J ends, which lost 5 bases and 6 bases, there was a span of 17 bases. The CDR3 spans 15 residues. Germline CDR1 is PRHDT and CDR2 is FYEKMQ (reference sequence). The CDR3 here is CASSPAGTVPNEQFF. CDR3 in DNA: TGTGCCAGCAGCCCGGCCGGGACGGTACCCAATGAGCAGTTCTTC. Filled out from reference TRBV13 and TRBJ2-1, the complete variable domain reads AAGVIQSPRHLIKEKRETATLKCYPIPRHDTVYWYQQGPGQDPQFLISFYEKMQSDKGSIPDRFSAQQFSDYHSELNMSSLELGDSALYFCASSPAGTVPNEQFFGPGTRLTVL.

This clonotype was counted many times. The gene calls are TRBV5-4 and TRBJ2-3; 9 bases are shared with TRBD2. Germline assignment: CDR1 SGHNT and CDR2 YYREEE (reference sequence). This CDR3 is built from 17 residues. V gave up 1 base and J gave up 6 bases; unmatched junction bases: 12. The CDR3 sequence: CASSLFPGVAGDDTQYF. As DNA, the CDR3 is TGTGCCAGCAGCTTGTTCCCCGGGGTAGCGGGAGACGATACGCAGTATTTT.

Ten or more counts support this clonotype. V and J are TRBV29-1 and TRBJ2-7, with D possibly being TRBD1 or TRBD2 (5 bases each). CDR1 is SQVTM and CDR2 is ANQGSEA in the germline V gene. The germline V and J ends were trimmed by 3 bases and 2 bases, with 8 bases remaining between them. The CDR3 is 12 amino acids. CDR3 region: CSVDMGAYEQYF. Written as DNA, the CDR3 is TGCAGCGTTGATATGGGGGCCTACGAGCAGTACTTC.

In its sample, this clonotype was seen many times. V gene TRBV5-5 combines with J gene TRBJ2-7; 7 positions agree with TRBD2. V trimming: 2 bases; J trimming: 0 bases; junction bases outside the gene matches: 5. The CDR3 has 15 amino acids. The V gene's germline CDR1 is SGHKS and CDR2 YYEKEE (reference sequence). As DNA, the CDR3 is TGTGCCAGCAGCTTAGCGGGATCTTTCTCCTACGAGCAGTACTTC. Its protein is CASSLAGSFSYEQYF.

This chain links TRBV28 with TRBJ1-2, with 9 bases fitting TRBD1. CDR3 length: 16 amino acids. Germline lookup yields CDR1 MDHEN and CDR2 SYDVKM. The junction had 12 bases not matched to a gene; V was cut back by 6 bases and J by 4 bases. The CDR3 DNA sequence: TGTGCCAGCAGGAGGACAGGGGCGAAAAACACCTATGGCTACACCTTC. It yields the protein CASRRTGAKNTYGYTF.

This clonotype has at least ten counts. V and J are TRBV10-3 and TRBJ2-7; TRBD2 matches 9 bases. The CDR3 is made up of 14 amino acids. The germline V gene has CDR1 ENHRY and CDR2 SYGVKD. V dropped 5 bases and J dropped 7; count of bases not matched to a gene: 9. The CDR3 DNA sequence: TGTGCCATCAGTTCCGGACTAGCGAGGAGGGAGCAGTACTTC. This gives the protein CAISSGLARREQYF.

This clonotype was seen repeatedly, ten times or more. The chain has TRBV6-6 and TRBJ2-2; no definite D call. The CDR3 consists of 18 residues. V gave up 2 bases and J gave up 0 bases, with 16 bases separating them. Per the germline V gene, CDR1 is MNHNY and CDR2 is SVGAGI (reference sequence). The CDR3, as DNA: TGTGCCAGCAGTTACGGGGTAGGGAACCTAGCGAACACCGGGGAGCTGTTTTTT. Residues: CASSYGVGNLANTGELFF.

This clonotype showed up just a few times. The gene calls are TRBV28 and TRBJ2-7, with D tentatively TRBD1 or TRBD2 (6 bases each). From germline, CDR1 is MDHEN and CDR2 SYDVKM. V was cut by 6 bases and J by 7 bases, with 25 bases left in between. This CDR3 has 16 residues. Here the CDR3 reads CASRPGGRDNVGEQYF. The CDR3 coding sequence is TGTGCCAGCAGACCCGGGGGACGGGACAACGTCGGGGAGCAGTACTTC.

This clonotype has ten or more counts. The chain recombines TRBV2 with TRBJ2-5; no clear D. Between the trimmed V and J ends, which lost 7 bases and 1 base, there was a span of 10 bases. Germline lookup yields CDR1 SNHLY and CDR2 FYNNEI. The CDR3 contains 13 residues. The CDR3: CASTKDRQETQYF. Written as DNA, the CDR3 is TGTGCCAGCACGAAGGACCGCCAAGAGACCCAGTACTTC. Looking up the rest from reference TRBV2 and TRBJ2-5 gives the full variable domain: EPEVTQTPSHQVTQMGQEVILRCVPISNHLYFYWYRQILGQKVEFLVSFYNNEISEKSEIFDDQFSVERPDGSNFTLKIRSTKLEDSAMYFCASTKDRQETQYFGPGTRLLVL.

This clonotype was detected many times. The chain carries TRBV4-3 and TRBJ2-1; a weak D match, TRBD2 (5 bases). V lost 3 bases, J lost 4 bases, and 7 bases lay in between. CDR1 LGHNA and CDR2 YSLEER come from the germline V gene. The CDR3 length is 13 residues. The CDR3 is CASSQGAYNEQFF. The CDR3 DNA reads TGCGCCAGCAGCCAGGGAGCGTACAATGAGCAGTTCTTC.

This clonotype was observed at least ten times. V usage is TRBV15 and J usage is TRBJ2-2; D call uncertain. This CDR3 has 16 residues. The V gene's germline CDR1 is LNHNV and CDR2 YYDKDF (reference sequence). Between the trimmed V and J ends, which lost 0 bases and 6 bases, there was a span of 14 bases. As DNA, the CDR3 is TGTGCCACCAGCAGAGAGGGCCAAGCCCTATCCGGGGAGCTGTTTTTT. Amino acids: CATSREGQALSGELFF.

Ten or more counts support this clonotype. The chain carries TRBV6-6 and TRBJ2-1; 14 positions agree with TRBD2. The CDR3 sequence is 16 residues long. Trimming at V came to 8 bases and at J to 7 bases, leaving 10 bases not matched to a gene. Germline V gives CDR1 MNHNY, CDR2 SVGAGI (reference sequence). CDR3 in DNA: TGTGCCAGCCTGCCGGGACTAGCGGGAGAGGGTAATGAGCAGTTCTTC. This translates into CASLPGLAGEGNEQFF.

Ten or more counts support this clonotype. V usage is TRBV28 and J usage is TRBJ1-2; D gene ambiguous. The CDR3 totals 18 residues. V was clipped by 6 bases and J by 0 bases, with 23 bases between them. CDR1 MDHEN and CDR2 SYDVKM come from the germline V gene. The CDR3 reads CASSRFALPGFSNYGYTF. Here the CDR3 DNA reads TGTGCCAGCAGCCGTTTTGCTCTTCCAGGTTTCTCTAACTATGGCTACACCTTC.